Listed below are T cell receptor beta chains from one sample, sequenced in a study of early T cells in non-severe SARS-CoV-2 infection. TCRdb ran MiXCR on the 5' RACE reads and lists one entry per CDR3 protein. The sample includes around 78,000 distinct CDR3 sequences, more than 12% seen only once; the top ten take roughly 3.1%. What was sequenced was whole blood. The receptors were gathered from an adult who was a healthcare worker with PCR-confirmed SARS-CoV-2 infection or an uninfected control (not recorded which). Both conserved end residues are part of each CDR3. The D gene is left open where the match is weak. Clone sizes are given selectively: once, few, many, or a class where the clone is expanded.

abundance	v_gene	d_gene	j_gene	CDR3aa	CDR3nt
few	TRBV2	NA	TRBJ2-1	CASKRDSVTYNEQFF	TGTGCCAGCAAGAGGGATTCTGTTACCTACAATGAGCAGTTCTTC
few	TRBV6-1	TRBD1	TRBJ2-7	CASRPDPGQSSYEQYF	TGTGCCAGCAGACCTGATCCGGGACAGAGCTCCTACGAGCAGTACTTC
many	TRBV6-5	NA	TRBJ1-3	CASSYSRGLSGNTIYF	TGTGCCAGCAGTTACTCTAGGGGTCTCTCTGGAAACACCATATATTTT
few	TRBV12-3/TRBV12-4	TRBD2	TRBJ2-2	CASSPGLAANTGELFF	TGTGCCAGCAGTCCGGGACTAGCGGCGAACACCGGGGAGCTGTTTTTT
NA	TRBV15	TRBD2	TRBJ2-3	CATSSWTSGDTDTQYF	TGTGCCACCAGCAGCTGGACTAGCGGGGACACAGATACGCAGTATTTT
few	TRBV11-2	NA	TRBJ1-3	CASSQQYSGNTIYF	TGTGCCAGCAGCCAACAGTACTCTGGAAACACCATATATTTT
few	TRBV28	TRBD1	TRBJ1-2	CASDGPGTGDYGYTF	TGTGCCAGCGACGGTCCCGGGACAGGGGACTATGGCTACACCTTC
many	TRBV18	NA	TRBJ2-3	CASSHYSDTQYF	TGTGCCAGCTCACATTATAGCGATACGCAGTATTTT
many	TRBV28	NA	TRBJ2-7	CASTTGGAYEQYF	TGTGCCAGCACAACTGGAGGGGCCTACGAGCAGTACTTC
few	TRBV20-1	NA	TRBJ2-1	CSAAAFVEARNHEQFF	TGCAGTGCTGCCGCGTTTGTGGAGGCTAGGAACCATGAGCAGTTCTTC
NA	TRBV7-9	TRBD2	TRBJ2-3	CASERAGARTDTQYF	TGTGCCAGCGAGAGAGCGGGAGCTCGCACAGATACGCAGTATTTT
NA	TRBV7-9	NA	TRBJ2-1	CASSLPTPSYNEQFF	TGTGCCAGCAGCTTACCAACGCCATCCTACAATGAGCAGTTCTTC
many	TRBV20-1	TRBD2	TRBJ2-7	CSAWTSGGYEQYF	TGCAGTGCATGGACTAGCGGGGGCTACGAGCAGTACTTC
few	TRBV11-2	NA	TRBJ2-5	CASSLEWMGGRETQYF	TGTGCCAGCAGCTTAGAATGGATGGGGGGTCGAGAGACCCAGTACTTC
NA	TRBV24-1	NA	TRBJ2-5	CATSDRGLKTQYF	TGTGCCACCAGCGATCGGGGGCTGAAGACCCAGTACTTC
few	TRBV7-3	NA	TRBJ2-1	CASSLNSGEQFF	TGTGCCAGCAGCTTAAACAGTGGTGAGCAGTTCTTC
many	TRBV2	TRBD2	TRBJ2-7	CASPEGLAGRYEQYF	TGTGCCAGCCCCGAGGGATTAGCGGGCCGCTACGAGCAGTACTTC
few	TRBV5-1	TRBD2	TRBJ2-7	CASSFLSGRANEQYF	TGCGCCAGCAGCTTCCTTAGCGGGAGGGCCAACGAGCAGTACTTC
few	TRBV7-9	NA	TRBJ2-3	CASSPREGPTDTQYF	TGTGCCAGCAGCCCTCGGGAAGGGCCCACAGATACGCAGTATTTT
NA	TRBV27	NA	TRBJ1-4	CASSLFGVGSKLFF	TGTGCCAGCAGTTTATTTGGAGTGGGGTCAAAACTGTTTTTT
few	TRBV6-5	NA	TRBJ1-2	CASRNGWQEYGYTF	TGTGCCAGCAGAAACGGGTGGCAGGAGTATGGCTACACCTTC
few	TRBV9	NA	TRBJ2-1	CASSVESYNEQFF	TGTGCCAGCAGCGTCGAATCCTACAATGAGCAGTTCTTC
few	TRBV9	TRBD1	TRBJ2-5	CASSAHQGAGETQYF	TGTGCCAGCAGCGCTCACCAGGGGGCGGGGGAGACCCAGTACTTC
NA	TRBV24-1	NA	TRBJ2-3	CATSDFLADRGGTDTQYF	TGTGCCACCAGTGATTTCCTCGCAGACAGAGGAGGTACAGATACGCAGTATTTT
many	TRBV5-1	NA	TRBJ2-4	CASRGTEKNIQYF	TGCGCCAGCAGGGGAACAGAGAAAAACATTCAGTACTTC
few	TRBV6-6	NA	TRBJ1-2	CASSYPASQANYGYTF	TGTGCCAGCAGTTACCCCGCGAGCCAAGCTAACTATGGCTACACCTTC
NA	TRBV29-1	TRBD2	TRBJ2-3	CSVGVGSGRYGDTQYF	TGCAGCGTTGGGGTGGGAAGCGGGAGGTACGGAGATACGCAGTATTTT
NA	TRBV7-2	NA	TRBJ2-5	CASRSAGDGHRETQYF	TGTGCCAGCAGGTCCGCAGGGGACGGTCATCGAGAGACCCAGTACTTC
many	TRBV5-5	NA	TRBJ2-1	CASSLRGQGYNEQFF	TGTGCCAGCAGCTTGCGAGGCCAGGGCTACAATGAGCAGTTCTTC
few	TRBV6-1	TRBD1	TRBJ2-7	CASSGFVDRTYEQYF	TGTGCCAGCAGTGGATTTGTGGACAGGACTTACGAGCAGTACTTC